This TCR beta chain was sequenced for a study of T cells in Graves' hyperthyroidism and ophthalmopathy. The germline CDR1 and CDR2 sequences are SGHVS and FQNEAQ. The CDR3 has 13 amino acids. With 3 bases removed from V and 10 bases from J, the gap between germline ends came to 10 bases. With respect to this clonotype: The antigen remains unidentified.

Study results and caveats: A model using 13 V-J features told ophthalmopathy apart from stable hyperthyroidism.

RNA transcripts gave rise to amplified TCR beta CDR3 regions. In the first-round RT-PCR of the TCR CDR3, the HTBI primer set was used. TCRdb reprocessed the multiplex PCR reads via MiXCR and lists one record per CDR3 protein. The sample contains 550,000 to 600,000 distinct CDR3 sequences, just over 45% of which appear only once. The chain combines TRBV7-8 with TRBJ1-6; D is unclear. Sequencing was carried out using peripheral blood or thyroid tissue (not recorded which). The clonotype originates from an adult woman with Graves' disease, either hyperthyroidism or ophthalmopathy (not recorded which). CDR3: CASSFGDGSPLHF. The CDR3 DNA sequence: TGTGCCAGCAGCTTTGGGGATGGGTCACCCCTCCACTTT.